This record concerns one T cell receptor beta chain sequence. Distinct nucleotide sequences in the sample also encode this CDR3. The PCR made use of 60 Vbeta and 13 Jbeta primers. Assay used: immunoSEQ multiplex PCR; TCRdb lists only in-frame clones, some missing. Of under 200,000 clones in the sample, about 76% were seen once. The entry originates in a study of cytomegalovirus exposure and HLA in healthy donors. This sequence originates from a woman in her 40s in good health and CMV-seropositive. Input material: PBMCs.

CDR3 protein: CASSRTGSNQPQHF. The CDR3 nucleotides read TGTGCCAGCAGCAGGACAGGGTCCAATCAGCCCCAGCATTTT. The V gene is TRBV7-9, the J gene TRBJ1-5; 8 nucleotides match TRBD1. The germline CDR1 and CDR2 sequences are SEHNR and FQNEAQ (reference sequence). The CDR3 spans 14 residues. V shed 5 bases and J 3 bases; nucleotides not matched to a gene: 3.